This T cell receptor (beta chain) was sequenced for a study of shared clonotypes between healthy human individuals. TCRdb's table, derived via immunoSEQ multiplex PCR, lists solely in-frame clones and lacks some. The sample consists of roughly 410,000 clones, roughly 96% of them appearing once. V lost 1 base, J lost 2 bases, and 9 bases lay in between. This CDR3 is 15 amino acids long. Germline CDR1 and CDR2: MNHNY and SVGAGI (reference sequence). This chain uses TRBV6-6 with TRBJ2-1; D is unresolved. Specimen: memory CD8+ T cells sorted from blood. As for subset: CD45RO+ cells pooled with CCR7-negative TemRA cells. The TCR sequence derives from a man aged 25-45 years in good health. The CDR3 region has the DNA TGTGCCAGCAGTTACTACGCAGAACCCTACAATGAGCAGTTCTTC. Its protein product is CASSYYAEPYNEQFF.